The present TCR beta chain was sequenced within a study of T cell repertoires in cytomegalovirus infection. This clonotype was seen repeatedly, ten times or more. Its antigen is not known. MiXCR, applied by TCRdb to the reads, yields one record per CDR3 protein. The top ten hold about three quarters of the sample, which has 110,000 or so distinct CDR3 sequences, around 31% seen once. From germline, CDR1 is SGHTA and CDR2 FQGNSA. The V and J ends lost 5 bases and 6 bases respectively, with 17 bases between them. The CDR3 runs 15 residues. The sequences come from CD8+ T cells from cultured PBMCs, collected from culture after CMV antigen stimulation. This sequence was found in a human donor in good health (CMV status not recorded). Some clones in this sample may be carry-over from other donors' samples. The chain has TRBV7-2 and TRBJ1-5; D uncertain. CDR3 residues: CASSIRSELGQPQHF. CDR3 nucleotides: TGTGCCAGCAGCATACGGTCTGAGTTGGGTCAGCCCCAGCATTTT.